The 17 T cell receptor beta chains given below trace back to one sample, sequenced in a study of blood T cell repertoires in COVID-19. TCRdb keeps only in-frame clones here, not all; method: immunoSEQ multiplex PCR. The sample carries about 70,000 clones, around four fifths recorded once. Material: peripheral blood. Every receptor here comes from an older woman with acute or convalescent COVID-19.

This chain joins TRBV7-9 and TRBJ2-7; TRBD2 aligns across 14 bases. The trim removed 5 bases at V and 3 bases at J, leaving 12 bases unmatched. Looked up from germline, CDR1 is SEHNR and CDR2 is FQNEAQ (reference sequence). This CDR3 has 18 amino acids. CDR3 region: CASSRPGLAGARVYEQYF. CDR3 nucleotides: TGTGCCAGCAGCAGACCGGGACTAGCGGGGGCAAGGGTCTACGAGCAGTACTTC.

The V gene is TRBV9, the J gene TRBJ1-1; TRBD1 might be the D (6 bases). Trimming took off 4 bases at V and 3 bases at J, with 19 bases between the two ends. CDR3 length: 16 residues. Per the germline V gene, CDR1 is SGDLS and CDR2 is YYNGEE. The CDR3 nucleotides read TGTGCCAGCAGCTTCTCGGGGGGGCGGATGGACACTGAAGCTTTCTTT. Protein: CASSFSGGRMDTEAFF.

V usage is TRBV4-1 and J usage is TRBJ1-6; D perhaps matches TRBD1 (6 bases). Trimming pared 4 bases from V and 2 bases from J, leaving 12 bases between. Germline CDR1 reads MGHRA; CDR2 reads YSYEKL. This CDR3 has 16 amino acids. This CDR3 is CASSLRDNTYNSPLHF. CDR3 sequence (DNA): TGCGCCAGCAGCCTCCGGGACAATACCTATAATTCACCCCTCCACTTT.

The chain uses TRBV12-3 or TRBV12-4 and TRBJ1-6; D is perhaps TRBD1 (6 bases). Trimming shortened V by 6 bases and J by 14 bases, and 14 bases separated the two germline ends. This CDR3 region has 12 residues. As DNA, the CDR3 is TGTGCCAGCAGACCAGGGGTCGGGTCCCTCCACTTT. This codes for CASRPGVGSLHF.

The chain combines TRBV30 with TRBJ2-1, with 8 bases that match TRBD2. Looked up from germline, CDR1 is GTSNPN and CDR2 is SVGIG (reference sequence). CDR3 size: 12 residues. The CDR3 sequence is CAHSGGFNEQFF. The DNA for the CDR3 is TGTGCTCACTCGGGGGGGTTCAATGAGCAGTTCTTC.

This sequence joins TRBV28 and TRBJ1-6; possible D gene TRBD1, 5 bases. The CDR3 sequence is 16 residues long. CDR1 is MDHEN, CDR2 SYDVKM, per germline. V was clipped by 2 bases and J by 10 bases, with 18 bases between them. CDR3 protein: CASSLGGVGLRSPLHF. Written as DNA, the CDR3 is TGTGCCAGCAGTTTAGGAGGGGTCGGTTTGAGGTCACCCCTCCACTTT.

The V gene is TRBV7-2, the J gene TRBJ2-7; no firm D call. CDR1 is SGHTA, CDR2 FQGNSA, per germline. The CDR3 extends over 12 amino acids. The ends were cut back, 4 bases at V and 3 bases at J, with 7 bases in the middle. The CDR3 nucleotides are TGTGCCAGCAGCTCTTACTTCTACGAGCAGTACTTC. Translation gives CASSSYFYEQYF.

V is TRBV28 and J is TRBJ2-1; D is perhaps TRBD2 (7 bases). Trimming took 4 bases from V and 10 from J, leaving 20 bases between them. Germline V CDR1 and CDR2: MDHEN, SYDVKM. The CDR3 totals 15 residues. Here the CDR3 reads CASSSQGGGTYEQFF. Here the CDR3 DNA reads TGTGCCAGCAGTTCCCAAGGGGGGGGGACATACGAGCAGTTCTTC.

CDR3 amino acids: CASSSKGELAKNIQYF. In nucleotides, the CDR3 is TGTGCCAGCAGCTCTAAGGGGGAACTAGCCAAAAACATTCAGTACTTC. The rearrangement uses TRBV5-5 and TRBJ2-4; TRBD1 is a possible D gene (6 bases). Germline CDR1 is SGHKS and CDR2 is YYEKEE (reference sequence). Trimming left V 3 bases short and J 0 bases short, with 13 bases between. CDR3 length equals 16 residues.

This clone occurred once. The CDR3 bases are TGTGCCACCAGTGATCCGGGACAGGGAACCCACGAGCAGTACTTC. Encoded protein: CATSDPGQGTHEQYF. This rearrangement joins TRBV24-1 to TRBJ2-7, with 9 nucleotides matching TRBD1. Germline CDR1 reads KGHDR; CDR2 reads SFDVKD. The trim removed 3 bases at V and 5 bases at J, leaving 7 bases unmatched. CDR3 length: 15 amino acids.

Written as DNA, the CDR3 is TGTGCCTGGAGTGTAGTGGGAGGGAAACGGTTTAATTCACCCCTCCACTTT. Translating it yields CAWSVVGGKRFNSPLHF. The chain recombines TRBV30 with TRBJ1-6; D is unresolved. V shed 0 bases and J shed 6 bases, with 18 bases lying between them. Germline V CDR1 and CDR2: GTSNPN, SVGIG (reference sequence). The CDR3 is 17 amino acids.

The chain recombines TRBV27 with TRBJ2-7; the match to TRBD1 covers 9 bases. The J segment lost 4 bases and the V segment lost 2 bases, leaving 6 bases of the junction unmatched. The CDR3 is 15 residues long. Per germline, CDR1 MNHEY and CDR2 SMNVEV (reference sequence). The CDR3 DNA reads TGTGCCAGCAGTTTACAGGGACAGGGAGGGTACGAGCAGTACTTC. It yields the protein CASSLQGQGGYEQYF.

This chain links TRBV6-1 with TRBJ1-2, with 8 positions matching TRBD1. The trim removed 3 bases at V and 0 bases at J, leaving 6 bases unmatched. CDR3 length equals 16 residues. Per the germline V gene, CDR1 is MNHNS and CDR2 is SASEGT. DNA of the CDR3: TGTGCCAGCAGTGAGACAGGACAGGGCGCTAACTATGGCTACACCTTC. Translation: CASSETGQGANYGYTF.

The chain carries TRBV28 and TRBJ1-2; D remains ambiguous. This CDR3 region has 14 residues. V was shortened by 1 base and J by 6 bases, with 12 bases between the two germline ends. Germline CDR1 is MDHEN and CDR2 is SYDVKM. DNA for the CDR3: TGTGCCAGCAGTTTATTGGTAGGGCGGGATGGCTACACCTTC. Translated: CASSLLVGRDGYTF.

The chain uses TRBV5-5 and TRBJ1-2; tentatively, D is TRBD1 (5 bases). The CDR3 length is 12 residues. With 2 bases removed from V and 8 bases from J, the gap between germline ends came to 10 bases. Germline CDR1 SGHKS, CDR2 YYEKEE (reference sequence). CDR3: CASSFREGGYTF. In DNA, the CDR3 is TGTGCCAGCAGCTTCAGGGAGGGGGGCTACACCTTC.

V usage is TRBV6-6 and J usage is TRBJ1-2; unclear D gene. This CDR3 contains 14 residues. Germline CDR1 MNHNY, CDR2 SVGAGI (reference sequence). The V gene lost 8 bases and the J gene lost 4 bases, with 17 bases spanning the gap. Here the CDR3 reads CASSRAGEGYGYTF. The CDR3 bases are TGTGCCAGCTCACGGGCCGGAGAGGGCTATGGCTACACCTTC.

The genes are TRBV5-1 and TRBJ2-2; 8 nucleotides match TRBD2. Germline V gene sequence: CDR1 SGHRS, CDR2 YFSETQ. Trimming removed 5 bases from V and 4 bases from J; junction bases left unmatched: 4. CDR3 size: 14 residues. This CDR3 is CASRASGSTGELFF. Here the CDR3 DNA reads TGCGCCAGCAGAGCAAGCGGGAGCACCGGGGAGCTGTTTTTT.